Below, 14 T cell receptor beta chains from the same sample are listed, as sequenced in a study of beta chain features in type 1 diabetes. Study-level results: Moderate yet significant TCRB CDR3 shortening was seen in Type 1 diabetes patients in all four CD4+ subsets.

Sequencing targeted expressed TCRB transcripts, as all isolated RNA had been reverse transcribed. Data came from immunoSEQ multiplex PCR; TCRdb stores just in-frame clones and leaves some out. The table has 630,000 or so clones, about an eighth seen once. Their antigens remain unidentified. Sequences were obtained from naive CD4+ T cells from blood. The source of these receptors is a man aged 18 to 30 with type 1 diabetes.

This clone occurred a few times. V and J are TRBV7-9 and TRBJ1-5; D might be TRBD1 (5 bases). This CDR3 region has 12 residues. CDR1 is SEHNR, CDR2 FQNEAQ, per germline (reference sequence). V lost 5 bases, J lost 4 bases, and 6 bases lay in between. In DNA, the CDR3 is TGTGCCAGCAGCCGACAGAATCAGCCCCAGCATTTT. It encodes CASSRQNQPQHF.

This clone has more than one count but fewer than ten. The chain combines TRBV28 with TRBJ2-5, with D possibly being TRBD1 (6 bases). This CDR3 spans 15 amino acids. V shed 5 bases and J shed 5 bases, with 18 bases lying between them. CDR1 is MDHEN, CDR2 SYDVKM, per germline. CDR3 amino acids: CASSTTGVVWETQYF. In nucleotides, the CDR3 is TGTGCCAGCAGTACGACAGGAGTGGTGTGGGAGACCCAGTACTTC. Complete variable domain (other parts from reference TRBV28 and TRBJ2-5): DVKVTQSSRYLVKRTGEKVFLECVQDMDHENMFWYRQDPGLGLRLIYFSYDVKMKEKGDIPEGYSVSREKKERFSLILESASTNQTSMYLCASSTTGVVWETQYFGPGTRLLVL.

This clone was picked up a small number of times. J is TRBJ2-7 and V is TRBV4-1; the D is unclear. Trimming pared 0 bases from V and 2 bases from J, leaving 8 bases between. The CDR3 contains 14 residues. Germline CDR1 is MGHRA and CDR2 is YSYEKL. Here the CDR3 reads CASSQERSTYEQYF. The DNA for the CDR3 is TGCGCCAGCAGCCAAGAAAGGTCTACCTACGAGCAGTACTTC.

This clone was counted a few times. The same CDR3 also results from other DNA sequences found in this sample. The chain couples TRBV9 to TRBJ2-3; D is unresolved. Trimming removed 2 bases from V and 0 bases from J, with 1 base in between. The CDR3 is made up of 12 amino acids. Per the germline V gene, CDR1 is SGDLS and CDR2 is YYNGEE. CDR3 DNA sequence: TGTGCCAGCAGCGTTAGCACAGATACGCAGTATTTT. Translation gives CASSVSTDTQYF.

This clone was seen only a few times. The chain is built from TRBV4-2 and TRBJ2-2; TRBD1 or TRBD2 may be the D gene (6 bases each). V lost 0 bases to trimming and J lost 5 bases, with 10 bases between them. The CDR3 extends over 15 amino acids. CDR1 and CDR2 from the germline V gene are LGHNA and YNFKEQ. CDR3 bases: TGTGCCAGCAGCCAAGAACCGGGGGCTACCGGGGAGCTGTTTTTT. This translates into CASSQEPGATGELFF.

V is TRBV29-1 and J is TRBJ2-4, with a possible D match to TRBD1 (6 bases). Germline V gene sequence: CDR1 SQVTM, CDR2 ANQGSEA. The V and J ends lost 7 bases and 11 bases respectively, with 12 bases between them. CDR3 length: 10 amino acids. The CDR3 here is CSAGESVQYF. The DNA of the CDR3 is TGCAGCGCAGGGGAGTCGGTTCAGTACTTC.

The chain couples TRBV5-4 to TRBJ2-7; D not certain. Per germline, CDR1 SGHNT and CDR2 YYREEE (reference sequence). Trimming removed 1 base at V and 6 bases at J, with 14 bases between. The CDR3 loop spans 14 amino acids. The CDR3 is CASSLSSMRSEQYF. In nucleotides, the CDR3 is TGTGCCAGCAGCTTGTCAAGTATGAGGTCCGAGCAGTACTTC.

V gene TRBV27 combines with J gene TRBJ2-3; D may correspond to TRBD1 or TRBD2 (5 bases each). The CDR3 contains 12 residues. V lost 6 bases and J 6 bases, leaving 10 bases between the germline ends. Germline loops: CDR1 MNHEY, CDR2 SMNVEV (reference sequence). CDR3 DNA: TGTGCCAGCAGGAATGGGGGTGATACGCAGTATTTT. It translates to CASRNGGDTQYF.

The chain is built from TRBV27 and TRBJ1-2; TRBD1 aligns across 7 bases. The CDR3 length is 14 residues. The J segment lost 4 bases and the V segment lost 3 bases, leaving 5 bases of the junction unmatched. Germline V gene sequence: CDR1 MNHEY, CDR2 SMNVEV (reference sequence). The CDR3 bases are TGTGCCAGCAGTTTCCGGGACAGCTCCTATGGCTACACCTTC. Translated: CASSFRDSSYGYTF.

The chain uses TRBV5-1 and TRBJ2-7, with 7 bases identical to TRBD2. J was trimmed by 2 bases and V by 3 bases; bases with no gene match: 8. Germline CDR1 SGHRS, CDR2 YFSETQ. CDR3 length: 15 amino acids. The CDR3 sequence is CASSSSSGGPYEQYF. The CDR3 DNA reads TGCGCCAGCAGCTCGTCTAGCGGAGGCCCCTACGAGCAGTACTTC.

V is TRBV6-5 and J is TRBJ1-1; D not certain. The ends were cut back, 4 bases at V and 3 bases at J, with 18 bases in the middle. This CDR3 has 16 amino acids. CDR1 is MNHEY and CDR2 is SVGAGI in the germline V gene. For the CDR3, the DNA is TGTGCCAGCAGTTTAACATGGAGGGCCGGGGACACTGAAGCTTTCTTT. It encodes CASSLTWRAGDTEAFF.

This clone turned up a few times. V is TRBV6-5 and J is TRBJ1-6, with D hard to call. V was pared by 2 bases and J by 3 bases, with 5 bases between. CDR3 length equals 14 residues. CDR1 and CDR2 from the germline V gene are MNHEY and SVGAGI. The CDR3 DNA follows: TGTGCCAGCAGTTACCGGGACTATAATTCACCCCTCCACTTT. Its translation: CASSYRDYNSPLHF.

This clone occurred a few times. CDR3 DNA: TGTGCCAGCAGCTCGGACAGCCGCAATCAGCCCCAGCATTTT. Encoded protein: CASSSDSRNQPQHF. The chain has TRBV5-6 and TRBJ1-5; D is perhaps TRBD1 (6 bases). Germline V gene lookup returns CDR1 SGHDT and CDR2 YYEEEE. The V gene lost 3 bases and the J gene lost 2 bases, with 9 bases spanning the gap. There are 14 residues in the CDR3. The variable domain in full, with the rest retrieved from reference TRBV5-6 and TRBJ1-5, is DAGVTQSPTHLIKTRGQQVTLRCSPKSGHDTVSWYQQALGQGPQFIFQYYEEEERQRGNFPDRFSGHQFPNYSSELNVNALLLGDSALYLCASSSDSRNQPQHFGDGTRLSIL.

The V gene is TRBV2, the J gene TRBJ2-7; D gene ambiguous. Looked up from germline, CDR1 is SNHLY and CDR2 is FYNNEI. Between the trimmed V and J ends, which lost 8 bases and 1 base, there was a span of 15 bases. This CDR3 is built from 14 residues. The CDR3 loop is CASSNPLRSYEQYF. In nucleotides, the CDR3 is TGTGCCAGCTCGAACCCTCTGAGGTCCTACGAGCAGTACTTC. The full variable domain, with the rest looked up from reference TRBV2 and TRBJ2-7, is EPEVTQTPSHQVTQMGQEVILRCVPISNHLYFYWYRQILGQKVEFLVSFYNNEISEKSEIFDDQFSVERPDGSNFTLKIRSTKLEDSAMYFCASSNPLRSYEQYFGPGTRLTVT.